This T cell receptor (beta chain) was identified in a study of T cells in tumors after PD-1 blockade. Only in-frame clones appear in the TCRdb table, and some are missing; sequencing was by immunoSEQ multiplex PCR. The sample records 45,000 to 50,000 clones, more than 60% being singletons. The sequencing used PBMCs, collected before anti-PD-1 therapy. The sequence came from a human donor with advanced basal cell or squamous cell carcinoma (not recorded which).

CDR3 coding DNA: TGTGCCATCAGGCTAGACAGGGGGCCTAGTTTCGAGCAGTACTTC. This gives the protein CAIRLDRGPSFEQYF. The chain carries TRBV10-3 and TRBJ2-7, with 10 bases aligning to TRBD1. V lost 6 bases to trimming and J lost 6 bases; unmatched junction nucleotides: 11. The germline gives CDR1 ENHRY, CDR2 SYGVKD. This CDR3 has 15 amino acids.